This TCR beta chain was sequenced during a study of shared clonotypes between healthy human individuals. The ends were cut back, 5 bases at V and 1 base at J, with 16 bases in the middle. The CDR3 sequence is 16 residues long. The V gene's germline CDR1 is SGHRS and CDR2 YFSETQ. Terminally differentiated effector memory CD45RA+ cells were excluded by CCR7 positive selection of CD45RO-negative cells. TCRdb's copy holds only in-frame clones and misses some; the assay was immunoSEQ multiplex PCR. Among about 2 million clones, around 96% were seen once, and the ten largest hold 0.9% to 1.4%. The chain joins TRBV5-1 to TRBJ1-5, with a tentative D call TRBD1 (5 bases). The sequencing input was naive CD8+ T cells sorted from blood. The sequence was collected from a young man in good health. The CDR3 DNA follows: TGCGCCAGCAGTTTTCAAAAGGGGCTAAGCAATCAGCCCCAGCATTTT. It specifies CASSFQKGLSNQPQHF.